This T cell receptor beta chain is from a study of blood T cell repertoires in COVID-19. Study details: The United States, Italy and Spain supplied acute and convalescent COVID-19 samples. From T cells, B-cell-depleted T cells, or PBMCs came the material, which was cDNA or gDNA.

Per the original methods: Amplification with reference gene primers provided the estimates of nucleated cell counts. Clones were read by immunoSEQ multiplex PCR, and TCRdb kept only the in-frame ones, dropping some. Clonal size and the V and J genes are those of that table, whereas D and trimming came from the DNA. The table has about 50,000 clones, around 83% seen once; the top ten hold over 3.5%. This CDR3 is built from 13 residues. Germline V lookup: CDR1 SGHDT, CDR2 YYEEEE. Losses at the gene ends were 3 bases for V and 7 bases for J; bases not matched to a gene: 3. The V gene is TRBV5-6, the J gene TRBJ1-1, with 10 bases fitting TRBD1. Sequencing used peripheral blood. This clonotype was sampled from a man at least 80 years old with active COVID-19. The CDR3 nucleotides read TGTGCCAGCAGCTGGGACAGGGGAGATGAAGCTTTCTTT. The encoded protein is CASSWDRGDEAFF.